The 27 T cell receptor beta chains below were found in one sample sequenced in a study of identical twins listed by TCRdb under 2016. The library was built by means of 5' RACE. Sequencing relied on an Illumina HiSeq 2000. Clones were called with MiXCR by TCRdb after fastp trimmed the public reads at Q25, and only in-frame beta chains were retained. Rows are unified per CDR3 protein, each entry keeping the most common DNA and genes. The table for this sample lists more than 650,000 distinct CDR3 sequences; approximately 6% of them were counted only once. Roughly 1.8% of the sample is in the top ten clones. The specimen sequenced was naive T cells sorted from blood. The intended sense of this specimen's cell subset or site label: cells isolated with a human naive T-cell isolation kit. Receptors were obtained from a man between 18 and 35 years old in good health.

The chain is built from TRBV12-3 or TRBV12-4 and TRBJ2-6, with a weak D call TRBD2 (5 bases). The CDR3 has 12 amino acids. Between the trimmed V and J ends, which lost 1 base and 13 bases, there was a span of 8 bases. CDR3 residues: CASSLGRWVLTF. CDR3 DNA: TGTGCCAGCAGTTTAGGGAGGTGGGTCCTGACTTTC.

The V gene is TRBV28, the J gene TRBJ2-1, with 13 bases fitting TRBD2. V shed 4 bases and J 12 bases; nucleotides not matched to a gene: 9. Germline CDR1 is MDHEN and CDR2 is SYDVKM. CDR3 length equals 15 residues. The CDR3 DNA reads as TGTGCCAGCAGTTCCCTGGGACTAGCGGGGATTTTGCAGTTCTTC. Protein product: CASSSLGLAGILQFF.

The sample holds many counts of this clonotype. The CDR3 loop is CSVEGQGEETQYF. The CDR3 region has the DNA TGCAGCGTTGAAGGCCAGGGGGAAGAGACCCAGTACTTC. The gene calls are TRBV29-1 and TRBJ2-5, with 7 bases matching TRBD1. This CDR3 is 13 amino acids long. Germline lookup yields CDR1 SQVTM and CDR2 ANQGSEA. With 1 base clipped from V and 3 bases from J, the junction kept 2 bases outside the gene matches.

Notes on this clonotype: A read error may be the cause here, since a much bigger clone is one base away. The V gene is TRBV7-9, the J gene TRBJ1-5; 9 nucleotides line up with TRBD1. This CDR3 is 16 amino acids long. In germline, CDR1 is SEHNR, CDR2 FQNEAQ (reference sequence). CDR3 residues: CASSRDRVSSNHPQHF. CDR3 in DNA: TGTGCCAGCAGCCGGGACAGGGTGTCGAGCAATCATCCCCAGCATTTT.

In this sample, this clonotype turned up many times. This chain uses TRBV29-1 with TRBJ2-7, with D possibly TRBD1 on 6 matching bases. Germline V gene data show CDR1 as SQVTM and CDR2 as ANQGSEA. The CDR3 contains 15 residues. The V and J ends lost 0 bases and 3 bases respectively, with 15 bases between them. The CDR3 bases are TGCAGCGTTGAAGATCAGGGCAGGGGCTTCTACGAGCAGTACTTC. The encoded protein is CSVEDQGRGFYEQYF.

This clonotype was recorded at least ten times. The chain combines TRBV21-1 with TRBJ2-4. TRBV21-1 is a pseudogene segment. This CDR3 is 11 amino acids long. As DNA, the CDR3 is TGTGCCAGCAGCAAAAATGGCATTCAGTACTTC. Its protein is CASSKNGIQYF.

This clonotype was counted only a few times. The rearrangement links TRBV18 to TRBJ2-7, with D perhaps TRBD2 (5 bases). The CDR3 covers 15 residues. With 3 bases removed from V and 3 bases from J, the gap between germline ends came to 15 bases. Germline values: CDR1 KGHSH, CDR2 LQKENI. CDR3 nucleotide sequence: TGTGCCAGCTCACCGTTGTACGGGAATCTCTACGAGCAGTACTTC. Protein product: CASSPLYGNLYEQYF.

V is TRBV6-5 and J is TRBJ2-7, with a tentative D call TRBD2 (5 bases). Deletions cut 5 bases from V and 1 base from J, with 9 bases between. CDR1 and CDR2 (germline): MNHEY, SVGAGI. This CDR3 has 13 residues. CDR3 sequence (DNA): TGTGCCAGCAGTAACCGGGATTCCTACGAGCAGTACGTC. Its protein is CASSNRDSYEQYV.

The chain has TRBV7-2 and TRBJ2-2; tentatively, D is TRBD1 (6 bases). V was cut by 5 bases and J by 3 bases, with 13 bases left in between. CDR1 is SGHTA, CDR2 FQGNSA, per germline. The CDR3 sequence is 15 residues long. CDR3 amino acids: CASSRGHQYTGELFF. The CDR3 coding sequence is TGTGCCAGCAGCCGGGGACACCAATACACCGGGGAGCTGTTTTTT.

This clonotype was found many times. The chain joins TRBV27 to TRBJ2-3; D is undetermined. Germline CDR1 MNHEY, CDR2 SMNVEV (reference sequence). This CDR3 spans 13 amino acids. Trimming removed 7 bases from V and 4 bases from J, with 12 bases in between. The CDR3 DNA follows: TGTGCCAGCACGTTTCTACTCGCAGATACGCAGTATTTT. Protein sequence: CASTFLLADTQYF.

This clonotype was detected only a few times. The V call is TRBV20-1, the J call TRBJ2-5; 11 positions match TRBD2. Germline loops: CDR1 DFQATT, CDR2 SNEGSKA (reference sequence). The CDR3 consists of 11 residues. CDR3 in DNA: TGCTCGGGACTAGCGGAAGAGACCCAGTACTTC. This translates into CSGLAEETQYF.

This clonotype was found many times. The genes are TRBV28 and TRBJ2-7; no definite D call. V was cut by 8 bases and J by 3 bases, with 5 bases left in between. CDR3 size: 10 residues. CDR1 is MDHEN, CDR2 SYDVKM, per germline. CDR3 protein: CASADYEQYF. In nucleotides, the CDR3 is TGTGCCAGCGCCGACTACGAGCAGTACTTC.

Ten or more counts support this clonotype. V usage is TRBV3-1 and J usage is TRBJ2-1; the D is unclear. This CDR3 region has 12 residues. The germline CDR1 and CDR2 sequences are LGHDT and YNNKEL (reference sequence). V was clipped by 6 bases and J by 4 bases, with 7 bases between them. The CDR3: CASSPKYNEQFF. In DNA form, the CDR3 reads TGTGCCAGCAGTCCAAAGTACAATGAGCAGTTCTTC.

This clonotype was found a few times. The chain combines TRBV5-6 with TRBJ1-4; 8 bases line up with TRBD1. The V and J ends lost 3 bases and 7 bases, in that order; junction bases with no gene match: 5. The CDR3 is 14 residues long. Germline lookup yields CDR1 SGHDT and CDR2 YYEEEE. The chain's CDR3 is CASSSQGEGEKLFF. CDR3 DNA sequence: TGTGCCAGCAGCTCACAGGGGGAGGGTGAAAAACTGTTTTTT.

This clonotype was counted many times. The chain employs TRBV6-5 and TRBJ1-1, with 9 bases that match TRBD1. This CDR3 region has 15 residues. Looked up from germline, CDR1 is MNHEY and CDR2 is SVGAGI. With V trimmed by 4 bases and J by 3 bases, 6 bases remained unmatched. The CDR3, as DNA: TGTGCCAGCAGTTTTTCCGGGACAGGGCACACTGAAGCTTTCTTT. Protein: CASSFSGTGHTEAFF.

The chain recombines TRBV15 with TRBJ2-7; the D gene is possibly TRBD1 (6 bases). Trimming removed 1 base from V and 2 bases from J, with 9 bases in between. The CDR3 runs to 14 residues. Germline-derived CDR1 and CDR2 are LNHNV and YYDKDF (reference sequence). CDR3 DNA sequence: TGTGCCACCAGCAGAGGCAGGGGCCCCTACGAGCAGTACTTC. Protein: CATSRGRGPYEQYF. Full variable domain (outside the CDR3, taken from reference TRBV15 and TRBJ2-7): DAMVIQNPRYQVTQFGKPVTLSCSQTLNHNVMYWYQQKSSQAPKLLFHYYDKDFNNEADTPDNFQSRRPNTSFCFLDIRSPGLGDTAMYLCATSRGRGPYEQYFGPGTRLTVT.

This clonotype was recorded many times. This chain joins TRBV20-1 and TRBJ1-2; D is unresolved. This CDR3 is built from 10 residues. Germline CDR1 reads DFQATT; CDR2 reads SNEGSKA (reference sequence). V was cut by 4 bases and J by 7 bases, with 7 bases left in between. The CDR3 DNA follows: TGCAGTGCTAAAAAGGCTGGCTACACCTTC. Encoded protein: CSAKKAGYTF.

This clonotype was observed many times. The V and J genes are TRBV5-1 and TRBJ2-1, with 8 positions matching TRBD2. The CDR3 consists of 15 residues. V lost 4 bases to trimming and J lost 3 bases; unmatched junction nucleotides: 6. Looked up from germline, CDR1 is SGHRS and CDR2 is YFSETQ. CDR3 region: CASSGSGLGYNEQFF. DNA of the CDR3: TGCGCCAGCAGCGGGTCGGGACTAGGCTACAATGAGCAGTTCTTC.

This clonotype was seen repeatedly, ten times or more. The V call is TRBV4-1, the J call TRBJ2-5, with unresolved D. V was clipped by 1 base and J by 1 base, with 4 bases between them. The CDR3 loop spans 13 amino acids. CDR1 and CDR2 (germline): MGHRA, YSYEKL. CDR3 DNA: TGCGCCAGCAGCCAAGCCATCCAAGAGACCCAGTACTTC. Encoded protein: CASSQAIQETQYF.

This clonotype was counted at least ten times. The genes are TRBV27 and TRBJ2-2; no reliable D call. Germline loops: CDR1 MNHEY, CDR2 SMNVEV (reference sequence). This CDR3 comprises 14 residues. V shed 2 bases and J shed 4 bases, with 8 bases lying between them. The CDR3 DNA reads TGTGCCAGCAGTTTAGGGTCGGGCACCGGGGAGCTGTTTTTT. Protein sequence: CASSLGSGTGELFF.

This clonotype has a count of ten or more. This sequence joins TRBV9 and TRBJ1-2, with D perhaps matching TRBD1 (5 bases). CDR3 length: 14 amino acids. CDR1 is SGDLS and CDR2 is YYNGEE in the germline V gene. V was cut by 2 bases and J by 3 bases, with 11 bases left in between. The CDR3 sequence is CASSVGAGHYGYTF. The CDR3 DNA is TGTGCCAGCAGCGTTGGGGCCGGGCACTATGGCTACACCTTC.

The chain combines TRBV30 with TRBJ1-6; TRBD1 aligns across 7 bases. CDR1 GTSNPN and CDR2 SVGIG come from the germline V gene (reference sequence). Trimming removed 2 bases from V and 5 bases from J; junction bases left unmatched: 12. The CDR3 spans 17 residues. The CDR3 bases are TGTGCCTGGAGTCGGGACAGCCCTGGGTCGGATAATTCACCCCTCCACTTT. Translating it yields CAWSRDSPGSDNSPLHF.

At least ten counts were recorded for this clonotype. This chain uses TRBV20-1 with TRBJ2-1; TRBD2 matches 10 bases. The length of the CDR3 is 13 residues. CDR1 and CDR2 from the germline V gene are DFQATT and SNEGSKA (reference sequence). Unmatched junction bases numbered 1, after V lost 4 bases and J lost 4 bases. The CDR3 here is CSATLAGYNEQFF. The CDR3 DNA reads TGCAGTGCTACACTAGCGGGATACAATGAGCAGTTCTTC.

In this sample, this clonotype turned up many times. The chain employs TRBV9 and TRBJ2-7; 7 bases agree with TRBD1. Germline CDR1 is SGDLS and CDR2 is YYNGEE. This CDR3 comprises 15 residues. V lost 2 bases and J lost 2; bases outside the gene matches: 7. CDR3: CASSVDRDRPYEQYV. Here the CDR3 DNA reads TGTGCCAGCAGCGTGGACCGGGACAGACCCTACGAGCAGTACGTC.

This clonotype was seen repeatedly, ten times or more. The chain uses TRBV3-1 and TRBJ2-1; D is perhaps TRBD2 (6 bases). The CDR3 totals 19 residues. Trimming pared 4 bases from V and 6 bases from J, leaving 28 bases between. CDR1 and CDR2 (germline): LGHDT, YNNKEL (reference sequence). This CDR3 is CASSLASGRPPRRGNEQFF. CDR3 coding DNA: TGTGCCAGCAGCCTGGCGAGTGGGAGGCCCCCTCGGAGGGGCAATGAGCAGTTCTTC.

This clonotype was observed a few times. The J gene is TRBJ2-3, the V gene TRBV9, with 9 bases matching TRBD2. Trimming took 3 bases from V and 1 from J; bases not matched to a gene: 9. CDR3 length equals 17 residues. Germline V gene sequence: CDR1 SGDLS, CDR2 YYNGEE. CDR3 nucleotides: TGTGCCAGCAGCGCAGAATTAGCGGGAGCCGGCACAGATACGCAGTATTTT. Translating it yields CASSAELAGAGTDTQYF.

This clonotype occurred a few times. J is TRBJ2-5 and V is TRBV5-1; possible D gene TRBD2, 6 bases. This CDR3 is 14 amino acids long. V was shortened by 0 bases and J by 4 bases, with 10 bases between the two germline ends. The germline V gene has CDR1 SGHRS and CDR2 YFSETQ. CDR3: CASSLALGGETQYF. For the CDR3, the DNA is TGCGCCAGCAGCTTGGCCTTGGGGGGAGAGACCCAGTACTTC.